This passage covers 15 T cell receptor beta chains from one sample sequenced in a study of control samples from healthy donors and cancer patients. Here immunoSEQ multiplex PCR was the method, and the copy in TCRdb shows in-frame clones only, minus some. The repertoire has 120,000 to 150,000 clones, roughly 92% of them found once; the top ten carry around 13%. Sequencing was performed on blood. These receptors were taken from a man aged 35-49 years in good health.

The V gene is TRBV5-6, the J gene TRBJ1-1, with a tentative D call TRBD1 (5 bases). The CDR3 has 15 residues. V shed 2 bases and J shed 1 base, with 12 bases lying between them. Per germline, CDR1 SGHDT and CDR2 YYEEEE. The CDR3: CASSLVYRRNTEAFF. The CDR3 DNA is TGTGCCAGCAGCTTAGTTTACAGGAGGAACACTGAAGCTTTCTTT. The whole variable domain, remainder taken from reference TRBV5-6 and TRBJ1-1, is DAGVTQSPTHLIKTRGQQVTLRCSPKSGHDTVSWYQQALGQGPQFIFQYYEEEERQRGNFPDRFSGHQFPNYSSELNVNALLLGDSALYLCASSLVYRRNTEAFFGQGTRLTVV.

This chain joins TRBV5-1 and TRBJ2-1; tentatively, D is TRBD1 or TRBD2 (5 bases each). Trimming left V 4 bases short and J 7 bases short, with 21 bases between. CDR1 and CDR2 from the germline V gene are SGHRS and YFSETQ. There are 16 residues in the CDR3. In DNA, the CDR3 is TGCGCCAGCAGCAGTACAGAGGGACGCCCCGGGAATGAGCAGTTCTTC. Amino acid sequence: CASSSTEGRPGNEQFF.

The chain has TRBV12-3 or TRBV12-4 and TRBJ1-2, with D perhaps TRBD1 (6 bases). The CDR3 totals 12 residues. V lost 7 bases to trimming and J lost 8 bases, with 14 bases between them. CDR3 DNA sequence: TGTGCCAGCACCCGGGACACCTTGGGCTACACCTTC. Translation: CASTRDTLGYTF.

V gene TRBV28 combines with J gene TRBJ2-7, with 8 bases lining up with TRBD1. The CDR3 totals 16 residues. After removal of 3 bases from V and 5 bases from J, the junction contained 12 bases not matched to a gene. Looked up from germline, CDR1 is MDHEN and CDR2 is SYDVKM. In DNA form, the CDR3 reads TGTGCCAGCAGTTTCTTTGGAGGACAGGGAATGCACGAGCAGTACTTC. Translation: CASSFFGGQGMHEQYF.

This clone was seen only once. The rearrangement links TRBV6-1 to TRBJ1-1, with D perhaps TRBD1 (5 bases). This CDR3 contains 12 residues. V was shortened by 11 bases and J by 4 bases, with 14 bases between the two germline ends. Looked up from germline, CDR1 is MNHNS and CDR2 is SASEGT. The CDR3 DNA is TGTGCCGTCGGAGGGGAGAGCACTGAAGCTTTCTTT. This sequence encodes CAVGGESTEAFF.

The chain is built from TRBV29-1 and TRBJ2-2; D remains ambiguous. The germline V and J ends were trimmed by 5 bases and 3 bases, with 10 bases remaining between them. Germline V gene lookup returns CDR1 SQVTM and CDR2 ANQGSEA. The CDR3 is made up of 13 amino acids. DNA of the CDR3: TGCAGCGTTCCGACTGACTACACCGGGGAGCTGTTTTTT. It encodes CSVPTDYTGELFF.

V usage is TRBV2 and J usage is TRBJ2-5; D remains ambiguous. V lost 10 bases, J lost 5 bases, and 11 bases lay in between. The CDR3 covers 11 residues. Germline V lookup: CDR1 SNHLY, CDR2 FYNNEI. The CDR3 DNA reads TGTGCCACCACCGGACCGGAGACCCAGTACTTC. Translation gives CATTGPETQYF. Filled out from reference TRBV2 and TRBJ2-5, the complete variable domain reads EPEVTQTPSHQVTQMGQEVILRCVPISNHLYFYWYRQILGQKVEFLVSFYNNEISEKSEIFDDQFSVERPDGSNFTLKIRSTKLEDSAMYFCATTGPETQYFGPGTRLLVL.

This chain uses TRBV6-1 with TRBJ2-1; 12 bases match TRBD2. This CDR3 has 15 residues. Germline trimming cut 2 bases from V and 6 bases from J; bases unmatched to any gene: 2. Per germline, CDR1 MNHNS and CDR2 SASEGT. The CDR3 region has the DNA TGTGCCAGCAGTGAACTAGCGGGGGGGCCCAATGAGCAGTTCTTC. It yields the protein CASSELAGGPNEQFF.

This clone was observed a single time. The chain couples TRBV5-4 to TRBJ2-5, with TRBD2 matching over 13 bases. CDR3 length: 16 amino acids. V was clipped by 4 bases and J by 2 bases; unmatched bases: 5. Germline CDR1 and CDR2: SGHNT and YYREEE (reference sequence). The CDR3 here is CASSEGTSGVQETQYF. The CDR3 DNA is TGTGCCAGCAGCGAGGGGACTAGCGGGGTTCAAGAGACCCAGTACTTC.

The rearrangement links TRBV9 to TRBJ1-2; D ambiguous. Per the germline V gene, CDR1 is SGDLS and CDR2 is YYNGEE. Trimming shortened V by 0 bases and J by 0 bases, and 6 bases separated the two germline ends. The CDR3 totals 14 residues. In DNA, the CDR3 is TGTGCCAGCAGCGTAGATACTGCTAACTATGGCTACACCTTC. This sequence encodes CASSVDTANYGYTF.

This clone was seen just once. The rearrangement links TRBV10-2 to TRBJ1-5, with 7 positions matching TRBD1. Germline lookup yields CDR1 WSHSY and CDR2 SAAADI. CDR3 length: 13 residues. Trimming cost V 6 bases and J 3 bases; bases outside gene matches: 2. CDR3 nucleotides: TGCGCCAGCAGCGGGACAGTCAATCAGCCCCAGCATTTT. Translated, it gives CASSGTVNQPQHF.

Points on this clone: The germline gene is not matched at one end of the junction; a read error may be the cause. The chain uses TRBV5-1 and TRBJ1-1; TRBD1 agrees at 7 bases. This CDR3 comprises 14 residues. CDR1 and CDR2 from the germline V gene are SGHRS and YFSETQ. The CDR3 nucleotides read TGCGCCAGCGGCTTGGGGCAGGGGGACACTGAAGCTTTCTTT. It is translated as CASGLGQGDTEAFF.

The chain has TRBV5-1 and TRBJ1-5; 8 bases agree with TRBD1. Germline CDR1 is SGHRS and CDR2 is YFSETQ. This CDR3 contains 14 residues. J lost 3 bases, V lost 4 bases, and 3 bases had no gene match. The chain's CDR3 is CASSLTGDNQPQHF. CDR3 sequence (DNA): TGCGCCAGCAGCCTGACAGGGGACAATCAGCCCCAGCATTTT.

The CDR3, as DNA: TGTGCCACCAGCAGAGATGGGGACGGCTCCAATGTACTGTTTTTT. This gives the protein CATSRDGDGSNVLFF. This chain joins TRBV15 and TRBJ2-2; D tentatively reads TRBD1 or TRBD2 (5 bases each). Trimming left V 0 bases short and J 14 bases short, with 19 bases between. This CDR3 is built from 15 residues. The germline gives CDR1 LNHNV, CDR2 YYDKDF (reference sequence).

The rearrangement uses TRBV28 and TRBJ1-1; D unresolved. CDR1 and CDR2 (germline): MDHEN, SYDVKM. This CDR3 comprises 12 residues. V was cut by 2 bases and J by 10 bases, with 11 bases left in between. The CDR3 protein is CASSLDPTGAFF. The CDR3 DNA is TGTGCCAGCAGTTTAGACCCCACGGGAGCTTTCTTT.